What follows are 14 T cell receptor beta chains derived from one specimen sequenced in a study of shared clonotypes between healthy human individuals. TCRdb's copy holds only in-frame clones and misses some; the assay was immunoSEQ multiplex PCR. The profile covers approximately 810,000 clones, with more than 85% appearing a single time and 24% taken by the ten largest. Naive CD8 cells were CD45RO-negative, positively selected for CCR7, excluding terminally differentiated effector memory CD45RA+ cells. Sequencing input: naive CD8+ T cells sorted from blood. The receptor source for this set is a man aged 30 to 39 in good health.

The chain couples TRBV27 to TRBJ2-7; D possibly uses TRBD1 or TRBD2 (6 bases each). The CDR3 runs to 14 residues. Germline lookup yields CDR1 MNHEY and CDR2 SMNVEV (reference sequence). The V end lost 5 bases, the J end lost 2 bases, and 13 bases lay between the germline ends. The CDR3 region has the DNA TGTGCCAGCAGTGCTAAAGGGGGGACCTACGAGCAGTACTTC. Its protein product is CASSAKGGTYEQYF.

V is TRBV14 and J is TRBJ2-7; 8 bases are shared with TRBD1. The CDR3 is made up of 14 amino acids. V gave up 3 bases and J gave up 3 bases; unmatched junction bases: 4. The germline gives CDR1 SGHDN, CDR2 FVKESK. The CDR3 DNA sequence: TGTGCCAGCAGCCATCCGGGACAGGTCTACGAGCAGTACTTC. Translated: CASSHPGQVYEQYF.

The rearrangement joins TRBV10-2 to TRBJ2-1, with TRBD2 matching over 13 bases. V trimming: 4 bases; J trimming: 9 bases; junction bases outside the gene matches: 6. This CDR3 region has 15 residues. Germline loops: CDR1 WSHSY, CDR2 SAAADI. The CDR3 spells CASSGTSGSSGEQFF. CDR3 DNA: TGCGCCAGCAGTGGGACTAGCGGGAGTAGTGGTGAGCAGTTCTTC.

The genes are TRBV29-1 and TRBJ1-2, with D possibly being TRBD1 (5 bases). CDR1 and CDR2 from the germline V gene are SQVTM and ANQGSEA. The V end was cut by 2 bases, the J end by 4 bases, with 14 bases between. The CDR3 is 14 residues long. In DNA form, the CDR3 reads TGCAGCGTTGAAACCGGGGAAGGGGTCTATGGCTACACCTTC. Translation gives CSVETGEGVYGYTF.

The gene calls are TRBV7-9 and TRBJ2-3; 9 bases are a match to TRBD2. With V trimmed by 3 bases and J by 9 bases, 10 bases remained unmatched. The CDR3 runs to 15 residues. Germline CDR1 reads SEHNR; CDR2 reads FQNEAQ (reference sequence). The CDR3 DNA is TGTGCCAGCAGCTTCCTAGCGGGACCCAAGACCACGCAGTATTTT. This encodes CASSFLAGPKTTQYF.

This chain links TRBV9 with TRBJ1-2; TRBD1 agrees at 8 bases. Germline V gives CDR1 SGDLS, CDR2 YYNGEE. V lost 2 bases, J lost 6 bases, and 3 bases stayed unmatched. This CDR3 region has 13 residues. The CDR3 nucleotides are TGTGCCAGCAGCGTGCCAGGGGGCGATGGCTACACCTTC. This encodes CASSVPGGDGYTF.

The rearrangement joins TRBV27 to TRBJ2-7, with TRBD1 matching 9 bases. Per the germline V gene, CDR1 is MNHEY and CDR2 is SMNVEV (reference sequence). V shed 3 bases and J 6 bases; nucleotides not matched to a gene: 12. The CDR3 spans 16 residues. Here the CDR3 DNA reads TGTGCCAGCAGTTTGCCGGACAGGGGTCACGTTGGCGAGCAGTACTTC. Protein sequence: CASSLPDRGHVGEQYF.

The genes are TRBV7-2 and TRBJ2-2; no definite D call. The germline CDR1 and CDR2 sequences are SGHTA and FQGNSA. With 4 bases removed from V and 4 bases from J, the gap between germline ends came to 16 bases. The CDR3 sequence is 16 residues long. This CDR3 is CASSSGPGYGTGELFF. CDR3 bases: TGTGCCAGCAGCTCTGGGCCAGGTTATGGCACCGGGGAGCTGTTTTTT.

The V and J genes are TRBV18 and TRBJ1-5, with D perhaps TRBD1 (5 bases). Per the germline V gene, CDR1 is KGHSH and CDR2 is LQKENI. The V and J ends lost 3 bases and 0 bases respectively, with 9 bases between them. The CDR3 runs 15 residues. The CDR3 nucleotides are TGTGCCAGCTCACCGGAGGGACCTAGCAATCAGCCCCAGCATTTT. Translated, it gives CASSPEGPSNQPQHF.

The chain links TRBV27 to TRBJ2-1; TRBD2 agrees at 9 bases. Germline CDR1 MNHEY, CDR2 SMNVEV (reference sequence). J was trimmed by 4 bases and V by 4 bases; bases with no gene match: 5. CDR3 length: 15 residues. The DNA of the CDR3 is TGTGCCAGCAGTTGGGGCAGCGGGAGGTACAATGAGCAGTTCTTC. Amino acids: CASSWGSGRYNEQFF.

The CDR3 DNA follows: TGTGCCAGCAGCTTAAGGACGGAGGGTGACATTCAGTACTTC. This sequence encodes CASSLRTEGDIQYF. The V call is TRBV7-6, the J call TRBJ2-4; tentative D call: TRBD2 (6 bases). The ends were cut back, 2 bases at V and 8 bases at J, with 13 bases in the middle. This CDR3 is built from 14 residues. Germline assignment: CDR1 SGHVS and CDR2 FNYEAQ.

The chain is built from TRBV19 and TRBJ1-5; D gene ambiguous. This CDR3 has 14 residues. Germline CDR1 and CDR2: LNHDA and SQIVND (reference sequence). Trimming removed 2 bases at V and 0 bases at J, with 5 bases between. The CDR3 nucleotides are TGTGCCAGTAGTATACGCAGTAGCAATCAGCCCCAGCATTTT. Translated, it gives CASSIRSSNQPQHF.

The sample holds one count of this clone. The chain's CDR3 is CASWGASGQGTDTQYF. The CDR3 bases are TGTGCCAGCTGGGGGGCTAGCGGGCAAGGGACAGATACGCAGTATTTT. The chain has TRBV27 and TRBJ2-3; the match to TRBD2 covers 8 bases. The length of the CDR3 is 16 residues. Germline trimming cut 8 bases from V and 3 bases from J; bases unmatched to any gene: 13. The germline V gene has CDR1 MNHEY and CDR2 SMNVEV (reference sequence).

The chain links TRBV7-2 to TRBJ1-1; 10 nucleotides match TRBD1. Germline CDR1 and CDR2: SGHTA and FQGNSA. The CDR3 is 18 residues long. Losses at the gene ends were 1 base for V and 5 bases for J; bases not matched to a gene: 13. The chain's CDR3 is CASSLVLGQGSRRTEAFF. The CDR3 coding sequence is TGTGCCAGCAGCTTAGTTTTGGGACAGGGGTCGAGGAGAACTGAAGCTTTCTTT. Together with reference TRBV7-2 and TRBJ1-1, the CDR3 gives the full variable domain: GAGVSQSPSNKVTEKGKDVELRCDPISGHTALYWYRQSLGQGLEFLIYFQGNSAPDKSGLPSDRFSAERTGGSVSTLTIQRTQQEDSAVYLCASSLVLGQGSRRTEAFFGQGTRLTVV.